A single sample gave rise to the 9 T cell receptor beta chains below, sequenced in a study of identifying expanded T cells in peripheral blood. Data came from immunoSEQ multiplex PCR; TCRdb stores just in-frame clones and leaves some out. Seen here are about 130,000 clones, roughly 90% observed once, and the top ten hold about 8%. The sample comprised blood. Receptor source: a person aged 18 to 70 in good health.

This rearrangement joins TRBV6-1 to TRBJ2-7; D possibly matches TRBD1 or TRBD2 (5 bases each). CDR3 size: 12 residues. In germline, CDR1 is MNHNS, CDR2 SASEGT. V was clipped by 7 bases and J by 3 bases, with 10 bases between them. The CDR3 loop is CASTEGYYEQYF. As DNA, the CDR3 is TGTGCCAGCACCGAGGGGTACTACGAGCAGTACTTC.

The chain joins TRBV30 to TRBJ2-2, with a possible D match to TRBD1 (6 bases). Trimming removed 1 base from V and 7 bases from J, with 13 bases in between. Germline values: CDR1 GTSNPN, CDR2 SVGIG (reference sequence). CDR3 length: 14 residues. CDR3 residues: CAWSGGGSIGELFF. CDR3 in DNA: TGTGCCTGGAGTGGAGGGGGAAGTATCGGGGAGCTGTTTTTT.

V usage is TRBV5-6 and J usage is TRBJ2-1; D gene ambiguous. V dropped 6 bases and J dropped 0 bases, with 10 bases sitting between them. The germline V gene has CDR1 SGHDT and CDR2 YYEEEE. The CDR3 has 14 residues. The CDR3 region is CASIKVSSYNEQFF. In DNA form, the CDR3 reads TGTGCCAGCATAAAGGTTAGCTCCTACAATGAGCAGTTCTTC.

V and J are TRBV11-2 and TRBJ2-7; 7 nucleotides match TRBD1. The germline gives CDR1 SGHAT, CDR2 FQNNGV. The CDR3 covers 17 residues. V lost 1 base to trimming and J lost 4 bases; unmatched junction nucleotides: 13. CDR3 region: CASSLAGSTGRRYEQYF. The CDR3 DNA sequence: TGTGCCAGCAGCTTAGCAGGTTCGACAGGGCGCAGATACGAGCAGTACTTC.

This chain joins TRBV6-5 and TRBJ2-1; 11 nucleotides agree with TRBD2. CDR1 and CDR2 from the germline V gene are MNHEY and SVGAGI. With V trimmed by 4 bases and J by 5 bases, 7 bases remained unmatched. The CDR3 consists of 16 residues. The CDR3 protein is CASSSQTSGTNNEQFF. In DNA form, the CDR3 reads TGTGCCAGCAGTTCTCAGACTAGCGGGACAAACAATGAGCAGTTCTTC.

J is TRBJ2-5 and V is TRBV6-6; D uncertain. CDR3 length equals 12 residues. From germline, CDR1 is MNHNY and CDR2 SVGAGI (reference sequence). V was pared by 7 bases and J by 5 bases, with 11 bases between. The CDR3: CASTLRGETQYF. The DNA for the CDR3 is TGTGCCAGCACCTTACGTGGGGAGACCCAGTACTTC.

This chain links TRBV7-8 with TRBJ1-5; 7 bases map to TRBD1. This CDR3 is 16 amino acids long. Germline CDR1 reads SGHVS; CDR2 reads FQNEAQ. After removal of 5 bases from V and 0 bases from J, the junction contained 7 bases not matched to a gene. CDR3 amino acids: CASSHTGDYSNQPQHF. The CDR3 DNA reads TGTGCCAGCAGCCACACAGGGGATTATAGCAATCAGCCCCAGCATTTT.

The chain combines TRBV19 with TRBJ2-7; 9 bases match TRBD1. The CDR3 length is 13 residues. The ends lost 5 bases at V and 7 bases at J; junction bases unmatched: 6. CDR1 is LNHDA and CDR2 is SQIVND in the germline V gene (reference sequence). CDR3 sequence: CASSQQGAREQYF. Written as DNA, the CDR3 is TGTGCCAGTAGTCAACAGGGGGCGCGGGAGCAGTACTTC.

In its sample, this clone was seen once. The chain has TRBV7-3 and TRBJ2-1, with D possibly being TRBD1 or TRBD2 (5 bases each). The V end was cut by 0 bases, the J end by 5 bases, with 8 bases between. This CDR3 has 14 residues. Germline V lookup: CDR1 SGHTA, CDR2 FQGTGA. The CDR3 reads CASSLTVGDNEQFF. For the CDR3, the DNA is TGTGCCAGCAGCTTAACGGTGGGGGACAATGAGCAGTTCTTC.